This TCR beta chain derives from a study of vaccination and CD4 T cells after COVID-19. Study-wide results and limits: Reactive clonotype counts went from median 21 after infection to roughly 41 after vaccination, nonsignificantly.

TCRdb independently ran MiXCR on the PCR reads; one entry per CDR3 protein. In the table there are tens of thousands of distinct CDR3 sequences, about 54% of which are singletons. Positive PCR dates spanned March to December 2020, predating US Alpha, Beta and Delta variants. Details on this clonotype: Its matching antigen is unknown.

This sequence originates from a human donor who had recovered from COVID-19. Sequencing used CD4+ T cells from blood, obtained before SARS-CoV-2 vaccination.

The CDR3 coding sequence is TGTGCCAGCAGTTCCGGGGCGGACAGGGCTACCTACGAGCAGTACTTC. This codes for CASSSGADRATYEQYF. The V call is TRBV28, the J call TRBJ2-7; 8 bases match TRBD1. Per germline, CDR1 MDHEN and CDR2 SYDVKM. Unmatched junction bases numbered 10, after V lost 4 bases and J lost 2 bases. The CDR3 has 16 amino acids.